This T cell receptor (beta chain) was identified during a study of high-grade serous ovarian cancer treatment subgroups. Tumor tissue was taken before any definitive surgery or chemotherapy was given. Libraries were prepared by immunoSEQ multiplex PCR; TCRdb keeps only in-frame clonotypes and omits some of them. The table lists about 12,000 clones, about 90% of them singletons. On this clone itself: Antigen unknown.

Points from the study as a whole: Tumors within one patient showed repertoire similarity of about 0.095 to 0.79.

This TCR was recovered from a human donor with high-grade serous ovarian cancer. Sequences were obtained from tumor tissue.

The CDR3 is CASSLSGGEQFF. DNA for the CDR3: TGTGCCAGCAGCCTATCCGGCGGGGAGCAGTTCTTC. V is TRBV7-3 and J is TRBJ2-1; a weak D match, TRBD2 (5 bases). Between the trimmed V and J ends, which lost 5 bases and 10 bases, there was a span of 12 bases. This CDR3 is 12 amino acids long. Germline-derived CDR1 and CDR2 are SGHTA and FQGTGA.